The T cell receptor (beta chain) described here comes from a study of T cells in Graves' hyperthyroidism and ophthalmopathy. In making diagnoses, clinical symptoms, serum thyroxine and TRAb, thyroid ultrasound and orbital computed tomography were all used. Amplified TCR beta CDR3 regions came from RNA transcripts. HTBI primers drove first-round RT-PCR of the TCR CDR3. Via MiXCR, TCRdb re-called the multiplex PCR reads, giving one row per CDR3 protein. Here the sample spans more than 550,000 distinct CDR3 sequences, around 20% being singletons. This CDR3 has 15 residues. Deletions cut 0 bases from V and 4 bases from J, with 13 bases between. CDR1 is KGHSH, CDR2 LQKENI, per germline.

The TCR comes from a woman aged 45 to 65 with Graves' hyperthyroidism that later progressed to Graves' ophthalmopathy. The J gene is TRBJ2-7, the V gene TRBV18, with D unclear. Sequencing used blood. CDR3 sequence (DNA): TGTGCCAGCTCACCACCAGGAAAAGGGATTTACGAGCAGTACTTC. Translation gives CASSPPGKGIYEQYF.